This T cell receptor beta chain was captured by sequencing in a study of Ad26.COV2.S vaccination and SARS-CoV-2 variants. Whole-study results and caveats: It was vaccine recipients, not placebo recipients, who had the higher spike-specific TCR breadth. The TCR breadth and depth analyses may have understated or missed part of the total T cell responses.

The protocol was immunoSEQ multiplex PCR, while the TCRdb copy is restricted to in-frame clones and leaves out a portion. The data contain around 450,000 clones, about 88% of them singletons. A remark on this clone: Its antigen is not identified.

Treatment in this sample: roughly 20 received Ad26.COV2.S at low or high dose, single or two shots; about 5 received placebo; per-sample allocation not given. Material that was analyzed had been drawn on day 63 after the first vaccine or placebo injection. This Boston cohort included adults aged 18-55 years. An Ad26 vector was used to express Wuhan-strain SARS-CoV-2 spike as the vaccine. Unmatched junction bases numbered 3, after V lost 2 bases and J lost 4 bases. Germline lookup yields CDR1 SGDLS and CDR2 YYNGEE. The CDR3 sequence is 15 residues long. The starting material was peripheral blood, obtained in a trial of Ad26.COV2.S vaccine versus placebo. The V and J genes are TRBV9 and TRBJ2-2, with TRBD1 identical over 9 bases. The clonotype originates from a person between 18 and 59 years old who received the Ad26.COV2.S COVID-19 vaccine or a placebo. The CDR3 DNA sequence: TGTGCCAGCAGCGTGGGACAGGGCTCCACCGGGGAGCTGTTTTTT. Residues: CASSVGQGSTGELFF. The full variable domain, completed using reference TRBV9 and TRBJ2-2, is DSGVTQTPKHLITATGQRVTLRCSPRSGDLSVYWYQQSLDQGLQFLIQYYNGEERAKGNILERFSAQQFPDLHSELNLSSLELGDSALYFCASSVGQGSTGELFFGEGSRLTVL.